Listed below are T cell receptor beta chains from one sample, sequenced in a study of T cells in localized non-small cell lung cancer. Sequencing was performed with immunoSEQ multiplex PCR; in TCRdb, only in-frame clones are kept and a portion is missing. This repertoire shows over 1,400 clones, 25% to 40% found once; its top ten account for 15% to 20%. The starting material was lung tumor tissue, obtained before any cancer treatment. These receptors all come from a man aged 35 to 69 with stage II lung adenocarcinoma. Each CDR3 is given with its conserved first and last residue. Each record gives: clone size, J gene, V gene, CDR3 protein. The size of a clone is reported for some rows only, either as once, few or many, or as a class for expanded clones.

NA TRBJ2-2 TRBV29-1 CSASRLGTGELFF
few TRBJ1-2 TRBV6-1 CASSEGGVGGYTF
NA TRBJ1-4 TRBV19 CASSIEVDPNEKLFF
medium-sized TRBJ2-7 TRBV9 CASSVAAGQSSYEQYF
NA TRBJ1-1 TRBV14 CASSPAPVNTEAFF
NA TRBJ2-3 TRBV4-1 CASSLADSTDTQYF
NA TRBJ1-4 TRBV19 CASSIRQGPNEKLFF
NA TRBJ2-7 TRBV11-3 CASSSVRGTGGREQYF
few TRBJ1-4 TRBV6-8 CASSYSGQGKLFF
once TRBJ1-2 TRBV19 CASSIKGVPYGYTF
few TRBJ2-7 TRBV6-8 CASSYSVSGVTSYEQYF
NA TRBJ1-5 TRBV18 CASSPPLDRGYNQPQHF
NA TRBJ1-5 TRBV30 CAWSSSGFNQPQHF
once TRBJ2-7 TRBV5-1 CASSPASGSLYEQYF
NA TRBJ2-1 TRBV19 CASSTSGGSFYNEQFF
once TRBJ1-1 TRBV18 CASSLTGDTEAFF
NA TRBJ2-2 TRBV30 CAWSRGTVNTGELFF
NA TRBJ2-1 TRBV11-3 CASSSLPGLAGTEQFF
NA TRBJ2-7 TRBV10-2 CASSESTRGAGSYEQYF
few TRBJ2-7 TRBV6-8 CASSYSGPGAYEQYF
few TRBJ2-7 TRBV9 CASSVYDQGFYEQYF
NA TRBJ2-3 TRBV6-8 CASSEAGGMTDTQYF
few TRBJ2-5 TRBV4-1 CASSQSPGETQYF